This section outlines one TCR beta chain sequence together with its context. Its antigen is unidentified. CD4+ cells underwent separation, giving CD45RA+ naive and CD45RA-negative memory subsets. The source of the sample is a study of shared clonotypes between healthy human individuals. Sorted subsets were amplified in replicate PCRs using approximately 0.2 ug DNA, approximately 30,000 T cell genomes. TCRdb's copy holds only in-frame clones and misses some; the assay was immunoSEQ multiplex PCR. The table shows approximately 1.1 million clones, with 75% to 85% occurring only once. Findings and caveats of the study: Estimated richness values were generally larger in naive subsets than in memory subsets.

The receptor was isolated from a man younger than 30 in good health. Some clones in this sample may be carry-over from other donors' samples. The sequencing input was memory CD4+ T cells from PBMCs. Noted subset: CD45RA-negative fraction.

The CDR3 reads CASKTLTGGHETQYF. The CDR3, as DNA: TGTGCCAGCAAGACGTTGACAGGGGGCCACGAGACCCAGTACTTC. The chain employs TRBV6-1 and TRBJ2-5; 10 bases align to TRBD1. V trimming: 7 bases; J trimming: 5 bases; junction bases outside the gene matches: 10. Germline V gene sequence: CDR1 MNHNS, CDR2 SASEGT. The CDR3 length is 15 residues.